Below are 7 T cell receptor beta chains sequenced from a single sample in a study of PD-1 blockade in classical Hodgkin lymphoma. Sequencing used immunoSEQ multiplex PCR; TCRdb keeps in-frame clones, though not all of them. Of some 41,000 clones in the sample, about 86% were seen once. All trial patients relapsed after autologous stem cell transplantation. Material: peripheral blood mononuclear cells (PBMCs), obtained before the second cycle of nivolumab. Source of these receptors: a human donor with classical Hodgkin lymphoma.

This chain uses TRBV5-4 with TRBJ1-1; 7 bases map to TRBD1. CDR3 length: 14 residues. The V gene's germline CDR1 is SGHNT and CDR2 YYREEE (reference sequence). Trimming took 3 bases from V and 1 from J; bases not matched to a gene: 3. The CDR3 is CASSYRGSNTEAFF. In DNA, the CDR3 is TGTGCCAGCAGCTACAGGGGATCGAACACTGAAGCTTTCTTT. Using reference TRBV5-4 and TRBJ1-1 for the parts outside the CDR3, the full variable domain is ETGVTQSPTHLIKTRGQQVTLRCSSQSGHNTVSWYQQALGQGPQFIFQYYREEENGRGNFPPRFSGLQFPNYSSELNVNALELDDSALYLCASSYRGSNTEAFFGQGTRLTVV.

The genes are TRBV6-5 and TRBJ2-2; 12 bases fit TRBD2. V shed 6 bases and J 7 bases; nucleotides not matched to a gene: 6. The length of the CDR3 is 15 residues. Germline CDR1 is MNHEY and CDR2 is SVGAGI. The CDR3 here is CASSSSSGGGGELFF. CDR3 in DNA: TGTGCCAGCAGCTCCTCTAGCGGGGGGGGCGGGGAGCTGTTTTTT.

As DNA, the CDR3 is TGTGCCAGCAGCCCCCGGGACAGCCGAGCTCTGGGGAATTCACCCCTCCACTTT. It translates to CASSPRDSRALGNSPLHF. The rearrangement links TRBV9 to TRBJ1-6, with 7 bases fitting TRBD1. Losses at the gene ends were 4 bases for V and 7 bases for J; bases not matched to a gene: 17. Looked up from germline, CDR1 is SGDLS and CDR2 is YYNGEE. The CDR3 covers 18 residues.

This clone was detected once. The chain recombines TRBV10-2 with TRBJ2-3, with 10 bases aligning to TRBD2. Germline V gene lookup returns CDR1 WSHSY and CDR2 SAAADI. After removal of 6 bases from V and 4 bases from J, the junction contained 10 bases not matched to a gene. The CDR3 sequence is 16 residues long. Here the CDR3 reads CASRVDPSGSSDTQYF. Here the CDR3 DNA reads TGCGCCAGCAGAGTCGACCCTAGCGGGAGTTCAGATACGCAGTATTTT.

V usage is TRBV27 and J usage is TRBJ2-1; 13 bases agree with TRBD2. With 6 bases clipped from V and 0 bases from J, the junction kept 2 bases outside the gene matches. In germline, CDR1 is MNHEY, CDR2 SMNVEV (reference sequence). CDR3 size: 16 residues. The DNA of the CDR3 is TGTGCCAGCAGGTGGACTAGCGGGAGCTCCTACAATGAGCAGTTCTTC. Residues: CASRWTSGSSYNEQFF.

V and J are TRBV13 and TRBJ2-3; D not certain. The V and J ends lost 5 bases and 2 bases respectively, with 11 bases between them. CDR1 and CDR2 from the germline V gene are PRHDT and FYEKMQ (reference sequence). The CDR3 spans 14 residues. This CDR3 is CASSDRLSTDTQYF. The CDR3 DNA sequence: TGTGCCAGCAGCGACCGACTTTCCACAGATACGCAGTATTTT.

This chain connects TRBV29-1 to TRBJ2-2; 10 bases align to TRBD1. Trimming took 1 base from V and 7 from J; bases not matched to a gene: 3. This CDR3 is built from 14 residues. CDR1 is SQVTM and CDR2 is ANQGSEA in the germline V gene. CDR3 DNA: TGCAGCGTTGAAGGACAGGGGGCTGGCGGGGAGCTGTTTTTT. It yields the protein CSVEGQGAGGELFF.